This is a list of T cell receptor beta chains from one sample in a study of a mutant IDH1 vaccine in newly diagnosed glioma. Repertoires were generated with immunoSEQ multiplex PCR, while TCRdb's copy carries only in-frame clones and drops some. The sample holds tens of thousands of clones; around 74% are singletons and the top ten take around 5.3%. What these receptors recognize is not known. The sample in question was PBMCs, obtained from a glioma patient whose treatment included an IDH1 peptide vaccine. Receptors were obtained from a man aged 50 to 59 with glioma. The CDR3 runs from the conserved cysteine through the conserved F or W. D genes are given only for firm matches. Size tells how often a clone was seen (once, few, many) or the class of an expanded clone, and some rows leave it out.

clone size	D gene	V gene	J gene	CDR3 DNA	CDR3 protein
NA	NA	TRBV28	TRBJ2-7	TGTGCCAGCCGGGACAAGGGGGTGTACGAGCAGTACTTC	CASRDKGVYEQYF
NA	NA	TRBV5-5	TRBJ1-2	TGTGCCAGCAGCTTGGATGGCAACCACCGGAATGGCTACACCTTC	CASSLDGNHRNGYTF
NA	NA	TRBV5-4	TRBJ1-4	TGTGCCATCTCAGCCCAGGGGACTAATGAAAAACTGTTTTTT	CAISAQGTNEKLFF
NA	NA	TRBV30	TRBJ2-6	TGTGCCTGGGACAGGCACTCTGGGGCCAACGTCCTGACTTTC	CAWDRHSGANVLTF
NA	NA	TRBV11-2	TRBJ1-1	TGTGCCAGCAGCCCAACCGGGCTCCCTGAGGCTGAAGCTTTCTTT	CASSPTGLPEAEAFF
NA	NA	TRBV6-1	TRBJ2-7	TGTGCCAGCAGTGATGGCAGGGCCTACGAGCAGTACTTC	CASSDGRAYEQYF
NA	NA	TRBV7-2	TRBJ2-1	TGTGCCAGCAGCTTAGCGTCAGGGATCTACAATGAGCAGTTCTTC	CASSLASGIYNEQFF
NA	TRBD1	TRBV2	TRBJ1-5	TGTGCCAGCAGGAAACAGGGGGCGCGTAGCAATCAGCCCCAGCATTTT	CASRKQGARSNQPQHF
NA	TRBD2	TRBV4-2	TRBJ2-3	TGTGCCAGCAGCCAGTCTAGCGGGAACACAGATACGCAGTATTTT	CASSQSSGNTDTQYF
few	NA	TRBV2	TRBJ1-5	TGTGCCAGCAGTGGCGGGGTCAGCAATCAGCCCCAGCATTTT	CASSGGVSNQPQHF
NA	NA	TRBV5-6	TRBJ1-6	TGTGCCAGCAGCTTAGGAGATTCACCCCTCCACTTT	CASSLGDSPLHF
few	NA	TRBV27	TRBJ1-2	TGTGCCAGCAGTTTATCGGCCGGAGGATTAGACTATGGCTACACCTTC	CASSLSAGGLDYGYTF
NA	NA	TRBV5-1	TRBJ2-3	TGCGCCAGCAGCTTGGAACCTTCTAGCACAGATACGCAGTATTTT	CASSLEPSSTDTQYF
NA	NA	TRBV6-5	TRBJ1-1	TGTGCCAGCAGTCCTACAGGCGGTATTGCCACTGAAGCTTTCTTT	CASSPTGGIATEAFF
NA	NA	TRBV5-6	TRBJ1-4	TGTGCCAGCAGCTTGGCCGTAGCGAACCTTAATGAAAAACTGTTTTTT	CASSLAVANLNEKLFF
NA	TRBD1	TRBV29-1	TRBJ1-3	TGCAGCGTTGGAGGAGGGACAGATGGAAACACCATATATTTT	CSVGGGTDGNTIYF
NA	NA	TRBV7-3	TRBJ2-2	TGTGCCAGCAGCTCCGACAGGACCGGGGAGCTGTTTTTT	CASSSDRTGELFF
NA	NA	TRBV21-1	TRBJ1-1	TGTGCCAGCGGAGCGGCTTTCTTT	CASGAAFF
NA	NA	TRBV18	TRBJ1-6	TGTGCCAGCTCACCACTGGGAGGGGATAATTCACCCCTCCACTTT	CASSPLGGDNSPLHF
NA	TRBD1	TRBV9	TRBJ1-6	TGTGCCAGCAGCGTCGCCGGGACAGATAATTCACCCCTCCACTTT	CASSVAGTDNSPLHF
NA	NA	TRBV5-1	TRBJ1-4	TGCGCCAGCAGAGGGGGGACGGCCGCTTGGGATGAAAAACTGTTTTTT	CASRGGTAAWDEKLFF
NA	TRBD1	TRBV27	TRBJ1-2	TGTGCCAGCAGTTTATTCGGGACAGGGCCTAACTATGGCTACACCTTC	CASSLFGTGPNYGYTF
NA	NA	TRBV7-6	TRBJ2-1	TGTGCCAGCAGCTCCGGGACTTACAGTGAGCAGTTCTTC	CASSSGTYSEQFF
NA	TRBD1	TRBV6-5	TRBJ1-1	TGTGCCAGCAGTTACGACCAGGACAGGGTCCCTGAAGCTTTCTTT	CASSYDQDRVPEAFF
NA	TRBD1	TRBV19	TRBJ1-1	TGTGCCAGTAGTATAGTGCAGGGGGCGTACACTGAAGCTTTCTTT	CASSIVQGAYTEAFF
once	NA	TRBV29-1	TRBJ2-7	TGCAGCGTTGAAGAGGAGTCAGAGACCTACGAGCAGTACTTC	CSVEEESETYEQYF